This TCR beta chain was sequenced in a study of CD8 T cells in ankylosing spondylitis. General study findings and limits: As reported, disease-linked clones showed significant enrichment in matched ankylosing spondylitis synovial fluid.

The sample holds many counts of this clonotype. Its target is not known. The authors made TCR beta libraries by quantitative 5'-RACE with molecular barcodes. TCRdb re-called the 5' RACE reads with MiXCR, one entry per CDR3 protein. The sample holds under 400,000 distinct CDR3 sequences, approximately 10% seen once. The sequenced material came from blood, either unsorted or a sorted T cell fraction (not recorded which). The TCR was taken from a female donor with ankylosing spondylitis or in good health (not recorded which).

In DNA, the CDR3 is TGTGCCAGCAGTGCCACAGGGTTTTTGAAGGACTACACCTTC. This gives the protein CASSATGFLKDYTF. The V call is TRBV2, the J call TRBJ1-2; the D gene is possibly TRBD1 (6 bases). With 4 bases removed from V and 10 bases from J, the gap between germline ends came to 19 bases. The CDR3 loop spans 14 amino acids. Per germline, CDR1 SNHLY and CDR2 FYNNEI. The whole variable domain, filled in from reference TRBV2 and TRBJ1-2, reads EPEVTQTPSHQVTQMGQEVILRCVPISNHLYFYWYRQILGQKVEFLVSFYNNEISEKSEIFDDQFSVERPDGSNFTLKIRSTKLEDSAMYFCASSATGFLKDYTFGSGTRLTVV.